The 2 T cell receptor beta chains reported below all come from one sample, sequenced in a study of tumor-infiltrating lymphocytes in primary liver carcinoma. The input was 400 to 500 ng total RNA; TCR beta cDNA was made from it with a constant-region primer. Employing slightly modified ARM-PCR, three nested multiplex PCR rounds were run, and these gave rise to the TCR beta libraries. The first two PCR rounds used TRBV1-TRBV30 primers with a Cbeta primer, roughly 10 cycles each. TCRdb re-called the multiplex PCR reads with MiXCR, one entry per CDR3 protein. The repertoire holds approximately 210,000 distinct CDR3 sequences, with approximately 64% as singletons. The source of the blood RNA was unsorted whole blood, and germline DNA was extracted as well. Sequencing was performed on peripheral blood. The receptors were gathered from a woman aged 60-75 years with primary liver carcinoma and hepatitis B virus infection.

This clonotype was detected only a few times. This chain joins TRBV5-4 and TRBJ1-1; TRBD1 is a possible D gene (6 bases). This CDR3 has 15 amino acids. Trimming left V 1 base short and J 2 bases short, with 12 bases between. CDR1 is SGHNT and CDR2 is YYREEE in the germline V gene (reference sequence). The CDR3 reads CASSLRAGQNTEAFF. The CDR3 nucleotides read TGTGCCAGCAGCTTGCGTGCGGGACAAAACACTGAAGCTTTCTTT.

CDR3 in amino acids: CASSPQAGAGQPQHF. In nucleotides, the CDR3 is TGTGCCAGCAGCCCCCAGGCGGGGGCTGGACAGCCCCAGCATTTT. This chain uses TRBV9 with TRBJ1-5; a weak D match, TRBD1 (6 bases). From germline, CDR1 is SGDLS and CDR2 YYNGEE. The CDR3 is made up of 15 amino acids. The V and J ends lost 4 bases and 7 bases respectively, with 18 bases between them.